Below are 5 T cell receptor beta chains sequenced from a single sample in a study of CD8 T cells in Susac syndrome. The RNA input was roughly 0.45 to 1 ug, and it was reverse transcribed with random hexamers. Using its own MiXCR run on the immunoSEQ multiplex PCR reads, TCRdb lists one record per CDR3 protein. There are approximately 180,000 distinct CDR3 sequences in the sample; 93% occur only once, and roughly 0.1% lies in the top ten. The specimen was CD4+ T cells from PBMCs. Receptor source: a human donor with multiple sclerosis.

Remarks on this clonotype: One end of the junction is discordant with germline, which a read error may explain. The gene calls are TRBV28 and TRBJ2-7; 8 bases map to TRBD1. The V gene's germline CDR1 is MDHEN and CDR2 SYDVKM. The CDR3 runs to 15 residues. CDR3 sequence: CASSTPGTGSHEQYF. As DNA, the CDR3 is TGTGCCAGCAGTACTCCCGGGACAGGCTCCCACGAGCAGTACTTC.

This chain uses TRBV12-3 or TRBV12-4 with TRBJ2-5; TRBD2 matches 9 bases. V dropped 4 bases and J dropped 5; count of bases not matched to a gene: 11. This CDR3 is 16 amino acids long. The CDR3 is CASSSTIAGEGETQYF. CDR3 bases: TGTGCCAGCAGTTCGACGATAGCGGGGGAGGGTGAGACCCAGTACTTC.

The chain couples TRBV24-1 to TRBJ2-2; a weak D match, TRBD2 (6 bases). Per the germline V gene, CDR1 is KGHDR and CDR2 is SFDVKD. Trimming removed 8 bases from V and 8 bases from J, with 14 bases in between. This CDR3 has 13 residues. For the CDR3, the DNA is TGTGCCACCAAAGGGACTCAGGAAGGGGAGCTGTTTTTT. Translation: CATKGTQEGELFF.

This clonotype was found once. V and J are TRBV6-2 or TRBV6-3 and TRBJ2-7, with D perhaps TRBD1 (6 bases). V was shortened by 7 bases and J by 2 bases, with 9 bases between the two germline ends. CDR3 length equals 12 residues. In germline, CDR1 is MNHEY, CDR2 SVGEGT. CDR3 DNA: TGTGCCAGCACAGGGGTCACCTACGAGCAGTACTTC. This translates into CASTGVTYEQYF.

V gene TRBV19 combines with J gene TRBJ2-1, with D perhaps being TRBD1 or TRBD2 (5 bases each). This CDR3 has 15 residues. Germline CDR1 LNHDA, CDR2 SQIVND (reference sequence). The V gene lost 5 bases and the J gene lost 2 bases, with 13 bases spanning the gap. The CDR3 DNA sequence: TGTGCCAGTAGTCCGACAGCGGACCCCTACAATGAGCAGTTCTTC. Its protein is CASSPTADPYNEQFF.